This TCR beta chain stems from a study of CD8 T cells in Susac syndrome (dated by TCRdb to 2018 to 2020). With regard to the full study: The study used repertoire sequencing to test whether antigen drove CD8+ T cell activation and differentiation in Susac syndrome. Clonality of the CD8+ T cell repertoire was compared between around eleven healthy donors, roughly 14 Susac syndrome patients and 15 multiple sclerosis patients.

Peripheral blood CD8+ and CD4+ T cells from healthy donors, Susac syndrome patients and multiple sclerosis patients were profiled using high-throughput TCR beta sequencing. Multiple sclerosis controls were treatment-naive patients with stable or active relapsing-remitting disease fulfilling revised McDonald criteria. Bulk CD8+ and CD4+ T cells were purified magnetically by negative isolation, whereas CD8+ TEMRA cells were enriched by FACS. Blood was drawn into EDTA tubes, processed within 24 hours, and PBMCs were isolated by density gradient centrifugation. PBMCs intended for TCR sequencing were cryopreserved in liquid nitrogen and were subsequently thawed in a 37 degrees C water bath. Purity of sorted or isolated CD4+, CD8+ and CD8+ TEMRA cells was at least 90%. Broad study findings and their caveats: The number of individuals in the TCR sequencing and HLA analysis was acknowledged as relatively small.

The CDR3 numbers 13 residues from cysteine through phenylalanine. Kept here is only the CDR3 DNA, which spans 39 bases and is read in frame from base 1. Based on the germline V gene (reference sequence), the CDR1 and CDR2 sequences are LNHNV and YYDKDF. V is clipped by 5 bases and J by 4 bases, and the sequence between their germline boundaries is 11 bases long. RNA was extracted with the RNeasy kit and about 0.5 to 1 ug was reverse transcribed using random hexamers. The immunoSEQ multiplex PCR assay, which covers 54 Vbeta and 13 Jbeta segments, was used to amplify TCR beta CDR3 regions. PCR amplification bias was corrected using a synthetic template baseline for primer optimization and computational correction. The paper's data handling went like this. Reads were annotated to V, D and J genes per IMGT and analyzed with immunoSEQ Analyzer, keeping only productive sequences. Clonality was calculated as one minus the Shannon entropy normalized by log2 of the number of productive unique sequences. For each patient and control, public and private clones were evaluated within the 100 most prevalent clones. Susac-specific clones were defined as absent from healthy and MS cohorts, around 980 published viral clones and other ImmuneACCESS disease sequences. Using fastp at Q25 and MiXCR, TCRdb reprocessed the public reads and kept productive beta chains. Every CDR3 protein is listed once, alongside the most common genes and DNA of its rows. The V and J calls, along with clone size, are taken from TCRdb and not from the paper's own processing. For this sample the table gives about 150,000 distinct CDR3 sequences, of which roughly 94% were detected only once. Roughly 0.21% of the sample is in the top ten clones.

On this clonotype itself: This receptor's antigen is unknown. It has no much larger one-base neighbor in the sample; base qualities were not kept.

This chain joins TRBV15 to TRBJ1-1, with a tentative D gene TRBD1 over 5 matching bases. The TCR originated in a human donor with multiple sclerosis. Material: CD8+ T cells from PBMCs. The DNA reads TGTGCCACCAGCGGGGGGAGACCCACTGAAGCTTTCTTT. This is translated as CATSGGRPTEAFF. The full variable domain, with segments outside the CDR3 supplied by the reference TRBV15 and TRBJ1-1 proteins, appears as DAMVIQNPRYQVTQFGKPVTLSCSQTLNHNVMYWYQQKSSQAPKLLFHYYDKDFNNEADTPDNFQSRRPNTSFCFLDIRSPGLGDTAMYLCATSGGRPTEAFFGQGTRLTVV.